A single sample is the source of the 28 T cell receptor beta chains below, sequenced in a study of blood T cell repertoires in COVID-19. Some clones are missing from TCRdb's copy, which holds only in-frame ones; the method was immunoSEQ multiplex PCR. This sample has some 69,000 clones, with 79% found just once. The sequencing sample was made of peripheral blood. The receptors stem from a man in his 60s with acute or convalescent COVID-19.

The chain has TRBV2 and TRBJ2-5; D possibly corresponds to TRBD1 (5 bases). Trimming removed 1 base from V and 2 bases from J, with 14 bases in between. Germline V gene data show CDR1 as SNHLY and CDR2 as FYNNEI. CDR3 length: 16 residues. CDR3 in amino acids: CASSEVGYRTQETQYF. In DNA form, the CDR3 reads TGTGCCAGCAGTGAAGTGGGCTACCGGACACAAGAGACCCAGTACTTC.

J is TRBJ2-3 and V is TRBV5-6; possibly TRBD1 for D (6 bases). V shed 0 bases and J shed 2 bases, with 10 bases lying between them. Germline V gives CDR1 SGHDT, CDR2 YYEEEE. The CDR3 is 15 amino acids. The CDR3 region is CASSLEGVLTDTQYF. The CDR3 nucleotides read TGTGCCAGCAGCTTGGAGGGGGTACTCACAGATACGCAGTATTTT.

This clone appeared a single time. The chain carries TRBV7-8 and TRBJ1-1; weak D call: TRBD1 (6 bases). The germline V gene has CDR1 SGHVS and CDR2 FQNEAQ. V lost 7 bases to trimming and J lost 6 bases, with 21 bases between them. The CDR3 spans 15 residues. CDR3 sequence (DNA): TGTGCCAGCATTCGAAAGGGGGGGAAACAGCCTGAAGCTTTCTTT. Translated: CASIRKGGKQPEAFF.

The rearrangement uses TRBV6-2 or TRBV6-3 and TRBJ1-1; unclear D gene. Trimming removed 4 bases from V and 2 bases from J, with 17 bases in between. The CDR3 is 16 amino acids. Germline CDR1 is MNHEY and CDR2 is SVGEGT. The CDR3 sequence is CASSSKQGGQNTEAFF. The DNA for the CDR3 is TGTGCCAGCAGTTCGAAGCAAGGAGGGCAAAACACTGAAGCTTTCTTT.

The chain uses TRBV9 and TRBJ1-2, with D maybe TRBD1 (6 bases). This CDR3 is 13 amino acids long. Trimming pared 0 bases from V and 7 bases from J, leaving 10 bases between. The germline CDR1 and CDR2 sequences are SGDLS and YYNGEE. Here the CDR3 reads CASSVERGGGYTF. The DNA of the CDR3 is TGTGCCAGCAGCGTAGAGAGGGGGGGTGGCTACACCTTC.

The CDR3 loop reads CASSLQGAFAEAFF. In nucleotides, the CDR3 is TGTGCCAGCAGCTTACAGGGGGCGTTTGCTGAAGCTTTCTTT. The V call is TRBV27, the J call TRBJ1-1, with TRBD1 identical over 9 bases. Losses at the gene ends were 6 bases for V and 6 bases for J; bases not matched to a gene: 8. The CDR3 is 14 amino acids. Germline values: CDR1 MNHEY, CDR2 SMNVEV (reference sequence).

This chain joins TRBV4-3 and TRBJ2-3, with 11 bases fitting TRBD2. J was trimmed by 8 bases and V by 0 bases; bases with no gene match: 7. CDR1 is LGHNA, CDR2 YSLEER, per germline. CDR3 length: 16 residues. CDR3 in DNA: TGCGCCAGCAGCCAAGAAGGTAGCGGGGGGGCCTCTACGCAGTATTTT. Translated: CASSQEGSGGASTQYF.

The V call is TRBV4-1, the J call TRBJ1-6; D uncertain. Germline CDR1 and CDR2: MGHRA and YSYEKL. This CDR3 region has 20 residues. Deletions cut 4 bases from V and 0 bases from J, with 22 bases between. The CDR3 loop reads CASSPRAGSSRSSYNSPLHF. For the CDR3, the DNA is TGCGCCAGCAGCCCGAGGGCAGGCTCTTCCCGAAGCTCCTATAATTCACCCCTCCACTTT.

For the CDR3, the DNA is TGTGCCAGCAGTAGACAGGGCCCTAGCACAGATACGCAGTATTTT. Translating gives CASSRQGPSTDTQYF. The chain couples TRBV6-2 or TRBV6-3 to TRBJ2-3, with 7 bases matching TRBD1. With 5 bases clipped from V and 0 bases from J, the junction kept 5 bases outside the gene matches. The CDR3 is 15 residues long. Germline assignment: CDR1 MNHEY and CDR2 SVGEGT.

V usage is TRBV30 and J usage is TRBJ1-5; D unresolved. Deletions cut 0 bases from V and 3 bases from J, with 9 bases between. The CDR3 is made up of 14 amino acids. Germline V CDR1 and CDR2: GTSNPN, SVGIG (reference sequence). CDR3 sequence reads: CAWSVGTVNQPQHF. The CDR3 nucleotides are TGTGCCTGGAGTGTAGGCACAGTCAATCAGCCCCAGCATTTT.

The genes are TRBV27 and TRBJ1-3, with a possible D match to TRBD1 (6 bases). There are 16 residues in the CDR3. The germline gives CDR1 MNHEY, CDR2 SMNVEV (reference sequence). With 5 bases removed from V and 0 bases from J, the gap between germline ends came to 14 bases. The CDR3 bases are TGTGCCAGCAGTGTAGCCACAGGGCTCTCTGGAAACACCATATATTTT. Its protein product is CASSVATGLSGNTIYF.

The chain couples TRBV6-5 to TRBJ2-7; 11 bases match TRBD1. The CDR3 is 14 residues long. Per the germline V gene, CDR1 is MNHEY and CDR2 is SVGAGI. The V segment lost 6 bases and the J segment 7 bases; nucleotides outside the gene matches: 8. Here the CDR3 reads CASSRDRGSGEQYF. The CDR3 DNA is TGTGCCAGCAGCCGGGACAGGGGGTCGGGGGAGCAGTACTTC.

Only a few counts were recorded for this clone. Here the CDR3 reads CASSPPDRPNEKLFF. The DNA for the CDR3 is TGCGCCAGCAGCCCGCCGGACAGGCCTAATGAAAAACTGTTTTTT. The V and J genes are TRBV4-1 and TRBJ1-4, with 7 bases aligning to TRBD1. The V gene end was trimmed by 4 bases and the J gene end by 3 bases; junction bases not matched to a gene: 5. This CDR3 comprises 15 residues. Germline assignment: CDR1 MGHRA and CDR2 YSYEKL.

This chain joins TRBV7-2 and TRBJ1-2; 8 nucleotides agree with TRBD1. Trimming took 5 bases from V and 4 from J; bases not matched to a gene: 9. Germline CDR1 and CDR2: SGHTA and FQGNSA. The CDR3 extends over 15 amino acids. The CDR3 bases are TGTGCCAGCAGCCCCAAGACAGGGGCGCCCTATGGCTACACCTTC. Its protein is CASSPKTGAPYGYTF.

This chain's CDR3 is CASGSGSYEQYF. The CDR3 DNA is TGTGCCAGCGGGTCGGGCTCCTACGAGCAGTACTTC. The chain combines TRBV11-1 with TRBJ2-7, with no clear D. This CDR3 spans 12 amino acids. V shed 8 bases and J shed 0 bases, with 8 bases lying between them. Looked up from germline, CDR1 is SGHAT and CDR2 is FQDESV (reference sequence).

The rearrangement joins TRBV5-8 to TRBJ1-5; a possible D gene is TRBD1 (6 bases). Germline-derived CDR1 and CDR2 are SGHTS and YDEGEE. The CDR3 length is 14 residues. The V gene lost 6 bases and the J gene lost 9 bases, with 19 bases spanning the gap. The CDR3 region is CASNPGTRGWPQHF. CDR3 nucleotide sequence: TGTGCCAGCAACCCGGGAACCAGGGGTTGGCCCCAGCATTTT.

This rearrangement joins TRBV6-5 to TRBJ2-1; D unclear. The length of the CDR3 is 16 residues. The germline CDR1 and CDR2 sequences are MNHEY and SVGAGI. V lost 0 bases and J 0 bases, leaving 9 bases between the germline ends. CDR3 sequence reads: CASSYSGLSSYNEQFF. The CDR3 DNA reads TGTGCCAGCAGTTACTCCGGTTTGAGCTCCTACAATGAGCAGTTCTTC.

The V call is TRBV5-1, the J call TRBJ1-2; a possible D gene is TRBD1 (5 bases). CDR3 size: 12 residues. Germline CDR1 and CDR2: SGHRS and YFSETQ. Trimming cost V 0 bases and J 8 bases, with 8 bases left between them. Written as DNA, the CDR3 is TGCGCCAGCAGCTTGGACAGGTACGGCTACACCTTC. It is translated as CASSLDRYGYTF.

V and J are TRBV6-5 and TRBJ1-2, with unresolved D. Trimming took 2 bases from V and 7 from J, leaving 5 bases between them. Germline V lookup: CDR1 MNHEY, CDR2 SVGAGI. The CDR3 extends over 11 amino acids. CDR3 DNA: TGTGCCAGCAGTTACGGGAGTGGCTACACCTTC. This gives the protein CASSYGSGYTF.

The table lists this clone with a few counts. The rearrangement uses TRBV6-5 and TRBJ2-3, with a tentative D call TRBD2 (5 bases). In germline, CDR1 is MNHEY, CDR2 SVGAGI. V was pared by 6 bases and J by 4 bases, with 8 bases between. The CDR3 totals 12 residues. DNA for the CDR3: TGTGCCAGCAGCGGACTTGCAGATACGCAGTATTTT. It yields the protein CASSGLADTQYF.

V gene TRBV5-6 combines with J gene TRBJ1-6, with 12 positions matching TRBD1. The CDR3 contains 18 residues. CDR1 SGHDT and CDR2 YYEEEE come from the germline V gene. Unmatched junction bases numbered 14, after V lost 4 bases and J lost 9 bases. DNA of the CDR3: TGTGCCAGCAGCAACCCCGGGACAGGGGGCCTAAAGCTTTCACCCCTCCACTTT. Its translation is CASSNPGTGGLKLSPLHF.

This clone was seen only a few times. The chain employs TRBV10-3 and TRBJ1-2; 7 bases agree with TRBD1. Germline-derived CDR1 and CDR2 are ENHRY and SYGVKD. V lost 0 bases and J lost 8; bases outside the gene matches: 9. CDR3 length equals 15 residues. The CDR3 DNA is TGTGCCATCAGTGAGTCGGACAGGCAGAGGAAAGGCTACACCTTC. Translated, it gives CAISESDRQRKGYTF.

The rearrangement joins TRBV11-2 to TRBJ1-1; D possibly corresponds to TRBD1 (6 bases). The V end lost 3 bases, the J end lost 2 bases, and 13 bases lay between the germline ends. The CDR3 is 15 amino acids. In germline, CDR1 is SGHAT, CDR2 FQNNGV. The DNA for the CDR3 is TGTGCCAGCAGCTTTCCTACAGGGAGAAACACTGAAGCTTTCTTT. It specifies CASSFPTGRNTEAFF.

This rearrangement joins TRBV5-6 to TRBJ1-5; D gene unclear. V lost 5 bases to trimming and J lost 2 bases, with 11 bases between them. Germline-derived CDR1 and CDR2 are SGHDT and YYEEEE. The CDR3 runs to 14 residues. For the CDR3, the DNA is TGTGCCAGCAGTGGGAGGGTGGGCAATCAGCCCCAGCATTTT. Translating gives CASSGRVGNQPQHF.

J is TRBJ2-5 and V is TRBV14, with no clear D. The germline CDR1 and CDR2 sequences are SGHDN and FVKESK. The CDR3 length is 13 residues. The germline V and J ends were trimmed by 4 bases and 0 bases, with 6 bases remaining between them. Written as DNA, the CDR3 is TGTGCCAGCAGCCTACTGGACCAAGAGACCCAGTACTTC. Protein product: CASSLLDQETQYF.

The rearrangement joins TRBV5-1 to TRBJ1-1; D gene uncertain. Germline CDR1 reads SGHRS; CDR2 reads YFSETQ. V was trimmed by 1 base and J by 0 bases, leaving 10 bases between them. This CDR3 has 15 amino acids. CDR3 sequence (DNA): TGCGCCAGCAGCTTGTACTCTGGTATGAACACTGAAGCTTTCTTT. This codes for CASSLYSGMNTEAFF.

The count of this clone is one. This sequence joins TRBV11-3 and TRBJ2-3; no clear D gene. CDR3 length: 12 amino acids. V lost 4 bases to trimming and J lost 3 bases, with 5 bases between them. CDR1 and CDR2 (germline): SGHNT, YENEEA. The CDR3 DNA sequence: TGTGCCAGCAGCTCCCGGACAGATACGCAGTATTTT. Translation gives CASSSRTDTQYF.

This sequence joins TRBV5-6 and TRBJ1-1, with TRBD1 matching 10 bases. V gave up 3 bases and J gave up 10 bases; unmatched junction bases: 9. Germline assignment: CDR1 SGHDT and CDR2 YYEEEE. CDR3 size: 14 residues. The CDR3, as DNA: TGTGCCAGCAGCTCGGCGGGACAGGGGAGGATAGCTTTCTTT. Its protein is CASSSAGQGRIAFF.